Shown below are 21 T cell receptor beta chains from a single sample sequenced in a study of identical twins. TCRdb independently ran MiXCR on the 5' RACE reads; one entry per CDR3 protein. In the table there are 310,000 or so distinct CDR3 sequences, roughly 10% of which are singletons. Separately, the same data were catalogued under a study of yellow fever vaccine responses in identical twins.

The sequenced sample was CD8+ T cells sorted from blood. The source of these receptors is a young woman in good health.

This clonotype was picked up many times. V and J are TRBV7-9 and TRBJ2-7; the match to TRBD1 covers 7 bases. Germline loops: CDR1 SEHNR, CDR2 FQNEAQ (reference sequence). V gave up 5 bases and J gave up 2 bases; unmatched junction bases: 9. The CDR3 runs to 15 residues. CDR3 nucleotide sequence: TGTGCCAGCAGCCCCGGGGACAGAAGACCCTACGAGCAGTACTTC. This encodes CASSPGDRRPYEQYF.

This clonotype was seen a few times. The chain couples TRBV7-9 to TRBJ1-1, with a possible D match to TRBD1 (5 bases). CDR3 length: 16 residues. V lost 5 bases and J lost 0, with 16 bases in between. Germline V CDR1 and CDR2: SEHNR, FQNEAQ (reference sequence). The CDR3 DNA follows: TGTGCCAGCAGCGCCCGAATGGGCAGGGTGAACACTGAAGCTTTCTTT. This gives the protein CASSARMGRVNTEAFF.

There are many counts of this clonotype. V gene TRBV7-9 combines with J gene TRBJ2-7, with 7 bases aligning to TRBD1. This CDR3 has 15 residues. Germline loops: CDR1 SEHNR, CDR2 FQNEAQ (reference sequence). Unmatched junction bases numbered 13, after V lost 4 bases and J lost 7 bases. Here the CDR3 DNA reads TGTGCCAGCAGCTCTACGACAGGGTCGCCCGGGGAGCAGTACTTC. Protein: CASSSTTGSPGEQYF.

The V call is TRBV29-1, the J call TRBJ2-7; possible D gene TRBD1, 5 bases. CDR1 and CDR2 from the germline V gene are SQVTM and ANQGSEA. This CDR3 spans 13 amino acids. V was shortened by 1 base and J by 1 base, with 8 bases between the two germline ends. CDR3 sequence: CSVEGGRSYEQYF. CDR3 coding DNA: TGCAGCGTTGAAGGGGGCAGATCCTACGAGCAGTACTTC.

This clonotype was recorded many times. The CDR3 loop reads CASSFGGPPTYEQYF. DNA for the CDR3: TGTGCCAGCAGTTTTGGCGGGCCTCCCACCTACGAGCAGTACTTC. This chain uses TRBV12-3 or TRBV12-4 with TRBJ2-7, with a possible D match to TRBD2 (5 bases). Trimming shortened V by 3 bases and J by 2 bases, and 14 bases separated the two germline ends. The CDR3 spans 15 residues.

This clonotype was counted ten times or more. The rearrangement uses TRBV5-1 and TRBJ2-5; TRBD2 matches 11 bases. The CDR3 is 17 residues long. V lost 0 bases, J lost 2 bases, and 6 bases stayed unmatched. Germline lookup yields CDR1 SGHRS and CDR2 YFSETQ. The CDR3 DNA reads TGCGCCAGCAGCTTGGCCCTAGCGGGGGGTCCACAAGAGACCCAGTACTTC. Its translation is CASSLALAGGPQETQYF.

V usage is TRBV10-3 and J usage is TRBJ2-5; 11 bases fit TRBD1. The V gene end was trimmed by 2 bases and the J gene end by 5 bases; junction bases not matched to a gene: 16. The CDR3 runs to 19 residues. Germline values: CDR1 ENHRY, CDR2 SYGVKD. The DNA of the CDR3 is TGTGCCATCAGTGAGACACCGGGACAGGGGGAGAGGGTGGCGGAGACCCAGTACTTC. Translated: CAISETPGQGERVAETQYF.

There are many counts of this clonotype. CDR3 sequence reads: CASSYLDRGSSYEQYF. As DNA, the CDR3 is TGTGCCAGCAGTTACCTTGACAGAGGAAGCTCCTACGAGCAGTACTTC. J is TRBJ2-7 and V is TRBV6-5, with D possibly matching TRBD1 (5 bases). The CDR3 is 16 amino acids. Trimming took off 2 bases at V and 0 bases at J, with 14 bases between the two ends. CDR1 MNHEY and CDR2 SVGAGI come from the germline V gene.

This clonotype came up a few times. This sequence joins TRBV6-1 and TRBJ2-1; D is uncertain. The V end lost 7 bases, the J end lost 0 bases, and 13 bases lay between the germline ends. Germline-derived CDR1 and CDR2 are MNHNS and SASEGT. The CDR3 runs 15 residues. The CDR3 here is CASTNGINSYNEQFF. The CDR3 nucleotides are TGTGCCAGCACCAATGGGATAAACTCCTACAATGAGCAGTTCTTC.

The chain employs TRBV7-9 and TRBJ2-5; TRBD1 might be the D (6 bases). Germline loops: CDR1 SEHNR, CDR2 FQNEAQ (reference sequence). Trimming took off 4 bases at V and 1 base at J, with 13 bases between the two ends. The CDR3 runs 15 residues. CDR3 nucleotides: TGTGCCAGCAGCTCAAGACAGGAGTTCCAAGAGACCCAGTACTTC. Amino acids: CASSSRQEFQETQYF.

This clonotype was seen a few times. V usage is TRBV5-1 and J usage is TRBJ2-7; D is undetermined. The CDR3 covers 15 residues. Trimming pared 0 bases from V and 0 bases from J, leaving 10 bases between. Per germline, CDR1 SGHRS and CDR2 YFSETQ. The CDR3 reads CASSLGPLLSYEQYF. The CDR3 nucleotides are TGCGCCAGCAGCTTGGGCCCCCTCCTCTCCTACGAGCAGTACTTC.

The rearrangement links TRBV13 to TRBJ2-2, with unresolved D. This CDR3 is 14 amino acids long. Germline assignment: CDR1 PRHDT and CDR2 FYEKMQ (reference sequence). V was shortened by 7 bases and J by 1 base, with 10 bases between the two germline ends. The CDR3, as DNA: TGTGCCAGCATTTTGAACAGGAACACCGGGGAGCTGTTTTTT. This encodes CASILNRNTGELFF.

This clonotype was detected ten times or more. The chain uses TRBV12-3 or TRBV12-4 and TRBJ2-5, with D unresolved. The V end was cut by 5 bases, the J end by 5 bases, with 6 bases between. The CDR3 has 11 residues. The CDR3 coding sequence is TGTGCCAGCAGTGCAGCCGAGACCCAGTACTTC. Amino acid sequence: CASSAAETQYF.

As DNA, the CDR3 is TGCAGTGCTAGAGATTTCGCTAGCGGGAGTTACGAGCAGTACTTC. Protein: CSARDFASGSYEQYF. The chain links TRBV20-1 to TRBJ2-7, with 10 bases matching TRBD2. V lost 0 bases to trimming and J lost 4 bases; unmatched junction nucleotides: 6. This CDR3 has 15 amino acids. CDR1 and CDR2 (germline): DFQATT, SNEGSKA (reference sequence).

This clonotype was counted many times. This rearrangement joins TRBV25-1 to TRBJ1-6; TRBD1 is a possible D gene (5 bases). CDR3 length equals 15 residues. Germline CDR1 and CDR2: MGHDK and SYGVNS. V lost 1 base to trimming and J lost 8 bases, with 12 bases between them. The DNA for the CDR3 is TGTGCCAGCAGTGAATCGGACACCGCCTATTCACCCCTCCACTTT. It yields the protein CASSESDTAYSPLHF.

This clonotype turned up a few times. V is TRBV5-1 and J is TRBJ2-5; D is unresolved. V shed 0 bases and J shed 1 base, with 7 bases lying between them. The CDR3 is 14 residues long. Germline V gene sequence: CDR1 SGHRS, CDR2 YFSETQ. This CDR3 is CASSLAWAQETQYF. CDR3 nucleotides: TGCGCCAGCAGCTTGGCCTGGGCCCAAGAGACCCAGTACTTC. Using reference TRBV5-1 and TRBJ2-5 for the parts outside the CDR3, the full variable domain is KAGVTQTPRYLIKTRGQQVTLSCSPISGHRSVSWYQQTPGQGLQFLFEYFSETQRNKGNFPGRFSGRQFSNSRSEMNVSTLELGDSALYLCASSLAWAQETQYFGPGTRLLVL.

The V call is TRBV4-2, the J call TRBJ2-7, with TRBD1 as a possible D gene (5 bases). The CDR3 extends over 14 amino acids. Germline loops: CDR1 LGHNA, CDR2 YNFKEQ. Trimming removed 2 bases from V and 5 bases from J, with 13 bases in between. CDR3 sequence reads: CASSQLIDSHEQYF. CDR3 DNA: TGTGCCAGCAGCCAACTGATAGACAGCCACGAGCAGTACTTC.

The chain uses TRBV4-1 and TRBJ2-7, with unresolved D. CDR3 length: 14 residues. Trimming stripped 4 bases from V and 1 base from J, with 11 bases between. Germline V gives CDR1 MGHRA, CDR2 YSYEKL. In DNA, the CDR3 is TGCGCCAGCAGCCCCGTTAGAGCTTCCTACGAGCAGTACTTC. Residues: CASSPVRASYEQYF.

This clonotype was seen a handful of times. The chain has TRBV15 and TRBJ2-3; D is undetermined. Germline CDR1 LNHNV, CDR2 YYDKDF (reference sequence). This CDR3 contains 15 residues. Trimming pared 1 base from V and 2 bases from J, leaving 10 bases between. CDR3 protein: CATSRAWAPTDTQYF. The CDR3 DNA reads as TGTGCCACCAGCAGAGCGTGGGCCCCCACAGATACGCAGTATTTT.

This clonotype has more than one count but fewer than ten. The V call is TRBV27, the J call TRBJ2-1; 7 nucleotides agree with TRBD2. CDR1 and CDR2 (germline): MNHEY, SMNVEV (reference sequence). The CDR3 extends over 21 amino acids. Trimming removed 5 bases from V and 5 bases from J; junction bases left unmatched: 27. The CDR3 nucleotides are TGTGCCAGCAGTCCCCGGATGACCCTAGCGGCCAAGAGGAGAGGTGACAATGAGCAGTTCTTC. It translates to CASSPRMTLAAKRRGDNEQFF.

The chain employs TRBV9 and TRBJ1-5, with D unresolved. V lost 3 bases to trimming and J lost 0 bases, with 7 bases between them. The germline gives CDR1 SGDLS, CDR2 YYNGEE. The CDR3 is made up of 14 amino acids. The CDR3 DNA sequence: TGTGCCAGCAGCGCGGGAGATAGCAATCAGCCCCAGCATTTT. This sequence encodes CASSAGDSNQPQHF.